Given below is one T cell receptor beta chain in context. Its specificity is unknown. Sequenced by immunoSEQ multiplex PCR; TCRdb stores in-frame clones only, minus some. The data hold around 130,000 clones, with about 89% observed a single time. The germline V and J ends were trimmed by 2 bases and 7 bases, with 12 bases remaining between them. CDR3 length: 14 amino acids. Germline CDR1 is SEHNR and CDR2 is FQNEAQ (reference sequence). The sample belongs to a study of T cells in localized non-small cell lung cancer. General study points: Without multi-region sequencing, intratumor heterogeneity could not be excluded. Density of T cells in blood, when higher, went with longer overall survival. In adjacent lung appeared a median around 56 of the top 100 tumor clones. Clonality of T cells reached its maximum in uninvolved adjacent lung, surpassing tumor.

The receptor was isolated from a female donor older than 55 with stage I lung adenocarcinoma. The chain joins TRBV7-9 to TRBJ2-1; possibly TRBD2 for D (5 bases). Sequenced here: peripheral blood, sampled before any cancer treatment. CDR3 loop: CASSLSLPGNEQFF. The CDR3 nucleotides read TGTGCCAGCAGCTTAAGTCTGCCGGGGAATGAGCAGTTCTTC.